This passage covers 28 T cell receptor beta chains from one sample sequenced in a study of glioma-infiltrating T cells after dendritic cell vaccination. This table comes from immunoSEQ multiplex PCR, and its TCRdb copy is limited to in-frame clones, with some not included. The data contain approximately 85,000 clones, about 85% of them singletons. Noted time point: after dendritic cell vaccination, including at tumor progression/relapse. The source was blood, collected after dendritic cell vaccination. These TCRs come from a human donor with glioblastoma.

This chain connects TRBV6-5 to TRBJ2-7, with a tentative D call TRBD1 (5 bases). With 1 base removed from V and 3 bases from J, the gap between germline ends came to 10 bases. The germline V gene encodes CDR1 MNHEY and CDR2 SVGAGI. This CDR3 region has 14 residues. CDR3 bases: TGTGCCAGCAGTTACTACGCAGGGTACTACGAGCAGTACTTC. Translated: CASSYYAGYYEQYF.

The J gene is TRBJ2-5, the V gene TRBV4-1; TRBD2 matches at 13 bases. Germline trimming cut 0 bases from V and 11 bases from J; bases unmatched to any gene: 6. Germline CDR1 reads MGHRA; CDR2 reads YSYEKL. The CDR3 consists of 15 residues. As DNA, the CDR3 is TGCGCCAGCAGCCAAGAACCGGGACTAGCGGGGCAACAGTACTTC. Translation gives CASSQEPGLAGQQYF.

J is TRBJ2-3 and V is TRBV2; 10 bases fit TRBD2. The CDR3 totals 15 residues. Germline CDR1 reads SNHLY; CDR2 reads FYNNEI. J gave up 2 bases and V 6 bases, and 5 bases lay outside the gene matches. The CDR3 DNA reads as TGTGCCAGCAGGCGACTAGCGGGTCCCACAGATACGCAGTATTTT. This sequence encodes CASRRLAGPTDTQYF.

This clone has just one count. The rearrangement links TRBV28 to TRBJ1-5; the D gene is possibly TRBD1 (5 bases). The CDR3 length is 14 residues. Germline loops: CDR1 MDHEN, CDR2 SYDVKM. Deletions cut 2 bases from V and 6 bases from J, with 11 bases between. CDR3 protein: CASSLGGGVQPQHF. The DNA of the CDR3 is TGTGCCAGCAGTTTAGGGGGGGGTGTTCAGCCCCAGCATTTT.

The chain joins TRBV2 to TRBJ2-2, with a weak D call TRBD2 (6 bases). This CDR3 has 14 residues. Looked up from germline, CDR1 is SNHLY and CDR2 is FYNNEI. Between the trimmed V and J ends, which lost 8 bases and 0 bases, there was a span of 10 bases. The CDR3 region is CASVAATNTGELFF. CDR3 in DNA: TGTGCCAGCGTAGCGGCAACGAACACCGGGGAGCTGTTTTTT. The entire variable domain, with the rest obtained from reference TRBV2 and TRBJ2-2, is as follows: EPEVTQTPSHQVTQMGQEVILRCVPISNHLYFYWYRQILGQKVEFLVSFYNNEISEKSEIFDDQFSVERPDGSNFTLKIRSTKLEDSAMYFCASVAATNTGELFFGEGSRLTVL.

This clone was observed a few times. The chain uses TRBV29-1 and TRBJ2-1, with a weak D call TRBD1 (6 bases). Trimming pared 0 bases from V and 0 bases from J, leaving 12 bases between. This CDR3 comprises 16 residues. Germline CDR1 and CDR2: SQVTM and ANQGSEA. The CDR3: CSVEDPTGSSYNEQFF. The DNA for the CDR3 is TGCAGCGTTGAAGATCCTACAGGGAGCTCCTACAATGAGCAGTTCTTC.

The V call is TRBV28, the J call TRBJ2-7; D might be TRBD1 (5 bases). The CDR3 totals 13 residues. V lost 5 bases, J lost 3 bases, and 11 bases lay in between. The germline V gene has CDR1 MDHEN and CDR2 SYDVKM. Here the CDR3 reads CASSVVDNYEQYF. The CDR3 coding sequence is TGTGCCAGCAGTGTGGTGGACAACTACGAGCAGTACTTC.

This clone was seen a single time. The chain has TRBV6-5 and TRBJ2-7; the D is unclear. V shed 0 bases and J shed 3 bases, with 15 bases lying between them. The CDR3 length is 16 residues. Germline CDR1 and CDR2: MNHEY and SVGAGI. CDR3: CASSYSSNLESYEQYF. CDR3 coding DNA: TGTGCCAGCAGTTACTCGAGTAATCTGGAGAGCTACGAGCAGTACTTC.

This chain joins TRBV5-6 and TRBJ1-3; D possibly corresponds to TRBD1 (5 bases). This CDR3 has 18 amino acids. V lost 0 bases and J lost 0, with 16 bases in between. The germline V gene encodes CDR1 SGHDT and CDR2 YYEEEE. CDR3 DNA sequence: TGTGCCAGCAGCTTGGGGGGCCAAGCAGGGTACTCTGGAAACACCATATATTTT. Translation: CASSLGGQAGYSGNTIYF.

The gene calls are TRBV11-2 and TRBJ2-1; D is ambiguous. The CDR3 runs 13 residues. Germline V gene sequence: CDR1 SGHAT, CDR2 FQNNGV. With 0 bases removed from V and 4 bases from J, the gap between germline ends came to 4 bases. CDR3: CASSLDRYNEQFF. CDR3 nucleotides: TGTGCCAGCAGCTTAGACAGGTACAATGAGCAGTTCTTC.

The chain carries TRBV4-1 and TRBJ2-5; TRBD2 is a possible D gene (6 bases). The CDR3 sequence is 14 residues long. V was pared by 0 bases and J by 5 bases, with 10 bases between. Germline V gene sequence: CDR1 MGHRA, CDR2 YSYEKL. The CDR3 DNA follows: TGCGCCAGCAGCCAAGAGATAGCGGAGGAGACCCAGTACTTC. Its translation: CASSQEIAEETQYF.

The genes are TRBV4-3 and TRBJ2-4; TRBD2 might be the D (6 bases). The CDR3 totals 18 residues. Trimming cost V 1 base and J 0 bases, with 16 bases left between them. Germline V gene sequence: CDR1 LGHNA, CDR2 YSLEER. The CDR3 region is CASSQGRGGDLAKNIQYF. For the CDR3, the DNA is TGCGCCAGCAGCCAAGGTCGAGGCGGGGACCTAGCCAAAAACATTCAGTACTTC.

This chain connects TRBV4-3 to TRBJ1-2, with D perhaps TRBD1 (5 bases). The CDR3 runs to 16 residues. Looked up from germline, CDR1 is LGHNA and CDR2 is YSLEER. Trimming removed 2 bases at V and 2 bases at J, with 15 bases between. The CDR3 coding sequence is TGCGCCAGCAGCCAATTTGGGGGAGGCGAGAACTATGGCTACACCTTC. Amino acids: CASSQFGGGENYGYTF.

The V and J genes are TRBV30 and TRBJ2-5, with TRBD2 matching over 7 bases. The CDR3 extends over 14 amino acids. J was trimmed by 2 bases and V by 0 bases; bases with no gene match: 3. Germline-derived CDR1 and CDR2 are GTSNPN and SVGIG (reference sequence). As DNA, the CDR3 is TGTGCCTGGAGTGTACCCGGGGGGCAAGAGACCCAGTACTTC. Amino acid sequence: CAWSVPGGQETQYF.

The V call is TRBV9, the J call TRBJ1-5; D gene ambiguous. Germline CDR1 reads SGDLS; CDR2 reads YYNGEE. This CDR3 has 12 residues. V lost 7 bases, J lost 2 bases, and 7 bases lay in between. The CDR3 region is CASGEGNQPQHF. CDR3 DNA sequence: TGTGCCAGCGGGGAGGGCAATCAGCCCCAGCATTTT.

CDR3: CAAGAGENEQFF. In DNA, the CDR3 is TGTGCCGCCGGGGCAGGGGAAAATGAGCAGTTCTTC. The V gene is TRBV9, the J gene TRBJ2-1, with D maybe TRBD1 (6 bases). Germline lookup yields CDR1 SGDLS and CDR2 YYNGEE. The CDR3 consists of 12 residues. Trimming left V 10 bases short and J 7 bases short, with 15 bases between.

This clone has a handful of counts. This chain connects TRBV6-1 to TRBJ2-7; 8 nucleotides match TRBD1. The CDR3 has 15 amino acids. Germline V gene data show CDR1 as MNHNS and CDR2 as SASEGT. V was pared by 2 bases and J by 2 bases, with 5 bases of the junction left unmatched. The CDR3 loop is CASSEPTDRAYEQYF. Written as DNA, the CDR3 is TGTGCCAGCAGTGAACCTACGGACAGGGCCTACGAGCAGTACTTC.

The rearrangement links TRBV27 to TRBJ1-1, with TRBD1 identical over 9 bases. The CDR3 is made up of 17 amino acids. From germline, CDR1 is MNHEY and CDR2 SMNVEV (reference sequence). The junction had 12 bases not matched to a gene; V was cut back by 2 bases and J by 5 bases. The CDR3 protein is CASSLAGTGLKRTEAFF. CDR3 bases: TGTGCCAGCAGTTTAGCGGGGACAGGGTTAAAAAGAACTGAAGCTTTCTTT.

The J gene is TRBJ1-3, the V gene TRBV5-1, with D unclear. Looked up from germline, CDR1 is SGHRS and CDR2 is YFSETQ. This CDR3 is built from 15 residues. V gave up 6 bases and J gave up 4 bases, with 17 bases separating them. CDR3 loop: CASTQELGGGNTIYF. The CDR3 region has the DNA TGCGCCAGCACCCAAGAACTGGGAGGGGGAAACACCATATATTTT. Together with reference TRBV5-1 and TRBJ1-3, the CDR3 gives the full variable domain: KAGVTQTPRYLIKTRGQQVTLSCSPISGHRSVSWYQQTPGQGLQFLFEYFSETQRNKGNFPGRFSGRQFSNSRSEMNVSTLELGDSALYLCASTQELGGGNTIYFGEGSWLTVV.

The chain employs TRBV29-1 and TRBJ2-7; the match to TRBD2 covers 7 bases. The CDR3 consists of 12 residues. Germline assignment: CDR1 SQVTM and CDR2 ANQGSEA. The DNA for the CDR3 is TGCTCCCGGGGGGAAGGGGCCTACGAGCAGTACTTC. Residues: CSRGEGAYEQYF.

The J gene is TRBJ2-2, the V gene TRBV18; 8 bases align to TRBD1. The CDR3 runs 16 residues. Germline loops: CDR1 KGHSH, CDR2 LQKENI. V shed 0 bases and J 0 bases; nucleotides not matched to a gene: 0. The CDR3 DNA reads TGTGCCAGCTCACCACCGGACAGGGCGAACACCGGGGAGCTGTTTTTT. Its translation is CASSPPDRANTGELFF.

V is TRBV5-1 and J is TRBJ1-2; 8 nucleotides match TRBD1. CDR1 and CDR2 from the germline V gene are SGHRS and YFSETQ. The CDR3 is made up of 14 amino acids. V was clipped by 0 bases and J by 8 bases; unmatched bases: 6. CDR3 DNA: TGCGCCAGCAGCTTGGTCCAGGGGGCGAACGGCTACACCTTC. Protein sequence: CASSLVQGANGYTF.

The genes are TRBV27 and TRBJ1-5, with 11 nucleotides matching TRBD1. The CDR3 totals 17 residues. V trimming: 10 bases; J trimming: 1 base; junction bases outside the gene matches: 12. From germline, CDR1 is MNHEY and CDR2 SMNVEV (reference sequence). CDR3 protein: CATDPGQGVPSNQPQHF. The DNA of the CDR3 is TGTGCCACCGACCCGGGACAGGGGGTCCCAAGCAATCAGCCCCAGCATTTT.

The CDR3 region has the DNA TGTGCCAGCAGGGCGGGACAGAACTATGGCTACACCTTC. Translated, it gives CASRAGQNYGYTF. The chain recombines TRBV7-9 with TRBJ1-2; 7 positions match TRBD1. The junction had 3 bases not matched to a gene; V was cut back by 6 bases and J by 2 bases. The CDR3 has 13 residues. The V gene's germline CDR1 is SEHNR and CDR2 FQNEAQ (reference sequence).

The chain is built from TRBV10-3 and TRBJ2-1, with TRBD2 identical over 12 bases. CDR3 size: 15 residues. The germline V gene encodes CDR1 ENHRY and CDR2 SYGVKD. V shed 6 bases, J shed 6 bases, and the junction held 6 bases outside the gene matches. CDR3 sequence (DNA): TGTGCCATCAGCCGACTAGCGGGAGCAGGCAATGAGCAGTTCTTC. Translating it yields CAISRLAGAGNEQFF.

This clone has a single count. The rearrangement joins TRBV6-6 to TRBJ2-3; possibly TRBD2 for D (6 bases). Germline V gene data show CDR1 as MNHNY and CDR2 as SVGAGI (reference sequence). This CDR3 is built from 15 residues. V lost 8 bases and J 4 bases, leaving 19 bases between the germline ends. CDR3 sequence (DNA): TGTGCCAGCTTTCAAGGAGGGAGTGGTGCAGATACGCAGTATTTT. Translated, it gives CASFQGGSGADTQYF.

The rearrangement joins TRBV5-6 to TRBJ2-2, with 7 positions matching TRBD2. The CDR3 loop spans 15 amino acids. V lost 6 bases to trimming and J lost 2 bases; unmatched junction nucleotides: 7. Looked up from germline, CDR1 is SGHDT and CDR2 is YYEEEE. CDR3 nucleotides: TGTGCCAGCACGGGGGGACGGGGAAACACCGGGGAGCTGTTTTTT. Residues: CASTGGRGNTGELFF.

This clone appeared once. The chain has TRBV9 and TRBJ2-2; a possible D gene is TRBD1 (6 bases). Germline-derived CDR1 and CDR2 are SGDLS and YYNGEE. Trimming pared 3 bases from V and 1 base from J, leaving 13 bases between. The CDR3 extends over 16 amino acids. The CDR3 loop is CASSELQGRNTGELFF. CDR3 DNA: TGTGCCAGCAGCGAATTACAGGGAAGGAACACCGGGGAGCTGTTTTTT.